The rows below give T cell receptor beta chains drawn from one sample of a study of neoadjuvant anti-PD-1 for oral cavity cancer. Some clones are missing from TCRdb's copy, which holds only in-frame ones; the method was immunoSEQ multiplex PCR. The repertoire holds 30,000 or so clones, with approximately 80% as singletons. Sequencing used PBMCs, obtained after nivolumab (anti-PD-1) treatment. The receptors were sampled from a person between 40 and 80 years old with oral cavity squamous cell carcinoma. The CDR3 runs from the conserved cysteine through the conserved F or W. Fields, in order: V gene, J gene, D gene, clone size, CDR3 DNA, CDR3 protein. D genes are given only for firm matches. Expanded clones are given a class, and other clones once, few, many or no size at all.

V gene: TRBV11-2
J gene: TRBJ2-1
D gene: .
clone size: .
CDR3 DNA: TGTGCCAGCAGCTCATCAGGGGTTTTAAGTAATGAGCAGTTCTTC
CDR3 protein: CASSSSGVLSNEQFF

V gene: TRBV9
J gene: TRBJ2-7
D gene: .
clone size: .
CDR3 DNA: TGTGCCAGCAGCGTAGCTTCACAAAGGCGCGCCAGCGAGCAGTACTTC
CDR3 protein: CASSVASQRRASEQYF

V gene: TRBV29-1
J gene: TRBJ1-2
D gene: .
clone size: .
CDR3 DNA: TGCAGCGCCGAGGACAGCTATGGCTACACCTTC
CDR3 protein: CSAEDSYGYTF

V gene: TRBV11-2
J gene: TRBJ2-2
D gene: .
clone size: .
CDR3 DNA: TGTGCCAGCAGCTTAGGTCGAAGGGCCAACACCGGGGAGCTGTTTTTT
CDR3 protein: CASSLGRRANTGELFF

V gene: TRBV18
J gene: TRBJ2-2
D gene: .
clone size: few
CDR3 DNA: TGTGCCAGCTCACCACCGAGGGGGGGGCGCAGCAGGAACACCGGGGAGCTGTTTTTT
CDR3 protein: CASSPPRGGRSRNTGELFF

V gene: TRBV11-3
J gene: TRBJ2-3
D gene: .
clone size: .
CDR3 DNA: TGTGCCAGCAGGATAGGGCGGGGTACGTCAGATACGCAGTATTTT
CDR3 protein: CASRIGRGTSDTQYF

V gene: TRBV30
J gene: TRBJ2-7
D gene: .
clone size: once
CDR3 DNA: TGTGCCTGGAGTACCCCTTACTACGAGCAGTACTTC
CDR3 protein: CAWSTPYYEQYF

V gene: TRBV5-1
J gene: TRBJ2-7
D gene: .
clone size: .
CDR3 DNA: TGCGCCAGCAGCTTGGCAGGGACCTCCTACGAGCAGTACTTC
CDR3 protein: CASSLAGTSYEQYF

V gene: TRBV5-8
J gene: TRBJ2-7
D gene: .
clone size: .
CDR3 DNA: TGTGCCAGCAGCGCGGCCCCTTACGCGACCTACGAGCAGTACTTC
CDR3 protein: CASSAAPYATYEQYF

V gene: TRBV5-1
J gene: TRBJ2-3
D gene: .
clone size: .
CDR3 DNA: TGCGCCAGCAGCTTGGGGCCCTGGGACAGCACAGATACGCAGTATTTT
CDR3 protein: CASSLGPWDSTDTQYF

V gene: TRBV13
J gene: TRBJ2-7
D gene: .
clone size: .
CDR3 DNA: TGTGCCAGCAGCTCGGGCGGGGCGCCGAGCTCCTACGAGCAGTACTTC
CDR3 protein: CASSSGGAPSSYEQYF

V gene: TRBV19
J gene: TRBJ1-5
D gene: TRBD1
clone size: .
CDR3 DNA: TGTGCCAGTAGTATAAGTAAGGGGGCGGGACAGCCCCAGCATTTT
CDR3 protein: CASSISKGAGQPQHF

V gene: TRBV7-6
J gene: TRBJ1-4
D gene: .
clone size: .
CDR3 DNA: TGTGCCAGCAGCTTAGCCCCGGGAGAAAAACTGTTTTTT
CDR3 protein: CASSLAPGEKLFF

V gene: TRBV7-2
J gene: TRBJ2-7
D gene: .
clone size: .
CDR3 DNA: TGTGCCAGCAGCTTAGAAGGGGGGAGCTCCTACGAGCAGTACTTC
CDR3 protein: CASSLEGGSSYEQYF

V gene: TRBV7-2
J gene: TRBJ2-1
D gene: TRBD1
clone size: few
CDR3 DNA: TGTGCCAGCAGCTTAGCGGTATCAGGACAGGGGTACAATGAGCAGTTCTTC
CDR3 protein: CASSLAVSGQGYNEQFF

V gene: TRBV5-1
J gene: TRBJ1-1
D gene: .
clone size: .
CDR3 DNA: TGCGCCAGCAGCTTGTCACACGGGGTTAACACTGAAGCTTTCTTT
CDR3 protein: CASSLSHGVNTEAFF

V gene: TRBV11-3
J gene: TRBJ2-1
D gene: .
clone size: .
CDR3 DNA: TGTGCCAGCAGCTTAGGGAGTGGGGTCTCCTACAATGAGCAGTTCTTC
CDR3 protein: CASSLGSGVSYNEQFF

V gene: TRBV4-3
J gene: TRBJ1-4
D gene: TRBD1
clone size: .
CDR3 DNA: TGCGCCAGCAGCCAACTGACAGGGGAGCGGGTCGGTGAAAAACTGTTTTTT
CDR3 protein: CASSQLTGERVGEKLFF

V gene: TRBV27
J gene: TRBJ2-3
D gene: TRBD2
clone size: once
CDR3 DNA: TGTGCCAGCAGTCCTATAGGGAGGGAAGGACGACTTTTT
CDR3 protein: CASSPIGREGRLF

V gene: TRBV5-6
J gene: TRBJ2-3
D gene: TRBD1
clone size: .
CDR3 DNA: TGTGCCAGCAGCTTCGGACAGGGGAACACAGATACGCAGTATTTT
CDR3 protein: CASSFGQGNTDTQYF

V gene: TRBV6-1
J gene: TRBJ1-1
D gene: .
clone size: once
CDR3 DNA: TGTGCCAGCCTTAGACGTGGGGTCACTGAAGCTTTCTTT
CDR3 protein: CASLRRGVTEAFF

V gene: TRBV5-1
J gene: TRBJ1-4
D gene: .
clone size: .
CDR3 DNA: TGCGCCAGCAAAGACCCAACTAATGAAAAACTGTTTTTT
CDR3 protein: CASKDPTNEKLFF

V gene: TRBV4-3
J gene: TRBJ1-3
D gene: .
clone size: .
CDR3 DNA: TGCGCCAGCACCGAACAACTCACCCTCTCTGGAAACACCATATATTTT
CDR3 protein: CASTEQLTLSGNTIYF

V gene: TRBV19
J gene: TRBJ1-1
D gene: TRBD1
clone size: .
CDR3 DNA: TGTGCCAGTAGTTCTTACAGGGGAAACACTGAAGCTTTCTTT
CDR3 protein: CASSSYRGNTEAFF

V gene: TRBV15
J gene: TRBJ1-1
D gene: .
clone size: few
CDR3 DNA: TGTGCCACCAGCACTAAAAACGTGAGACAGGATGAAGCTTTCTTT
CDR3 protein: CATSTKNVRQDEAFF

V gene: TRBV9
J gene: TRBJ1-1
D gene: TRBD1
clone size: .
CDR3 DNA: TGTGCCAGCAGCGCCTCTCCCGGGACAGAAGACGAAGCTTTCTTT
CDR3 protein: CASSASPGTEDEAFF

V gene: TRBV7-2
J gene: TRBJ2-5
D gene: TRBD2
clone size: .
CDR3 DNA: TGTGCCAGCAGCCAATGGACTAGCGGGGCCCAAGAGACCCAGTACTTC
CDR3 protein: CASSQWTSGAQETQYF

V gene: TRBV2
J gene: TRBJ2-1
D gene: .
clone size: .
CDR3 DNA: TGTGCCAGCAGTGCGGTCCCTAGCCTCCTCAATGAGCAGTTCTTC
CDR3 protein: CASSAVPSLLNEQFF

V gene: TRBV5-4
J gene: TRBJ2-5
D gene: .
clone size: .
CDR3 DNA: TGTGCCAGCAGCCAGATAAGTTACGGCCAAGAGACCCAGTACTTC
CDR3 protein: CASSQISYGQETQYF

V gene: TRBV2
J gene: TRBJ2-7
D gene: .
clone size: .
CDR3 DNA: TGTGCCAGCAGTGAAATCGGGACTCCGGAAAAGCAGTACTTC
CDR3 protein: CASSEIGTPEKQYF